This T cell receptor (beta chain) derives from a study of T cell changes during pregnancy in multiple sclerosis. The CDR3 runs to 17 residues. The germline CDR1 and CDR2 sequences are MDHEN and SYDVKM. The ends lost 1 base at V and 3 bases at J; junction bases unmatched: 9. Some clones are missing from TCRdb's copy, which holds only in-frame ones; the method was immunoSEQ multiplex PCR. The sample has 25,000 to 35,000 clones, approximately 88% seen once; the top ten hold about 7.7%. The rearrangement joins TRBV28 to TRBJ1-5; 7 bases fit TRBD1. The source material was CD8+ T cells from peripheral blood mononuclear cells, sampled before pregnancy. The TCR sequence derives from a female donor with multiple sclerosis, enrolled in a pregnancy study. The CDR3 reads CASSLSAGQRLNQPQHF. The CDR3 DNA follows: TGTGCCAGCAGTTTATCCGCGGGACAGCGCCTCAATCAGCCCCAGCATTTT.